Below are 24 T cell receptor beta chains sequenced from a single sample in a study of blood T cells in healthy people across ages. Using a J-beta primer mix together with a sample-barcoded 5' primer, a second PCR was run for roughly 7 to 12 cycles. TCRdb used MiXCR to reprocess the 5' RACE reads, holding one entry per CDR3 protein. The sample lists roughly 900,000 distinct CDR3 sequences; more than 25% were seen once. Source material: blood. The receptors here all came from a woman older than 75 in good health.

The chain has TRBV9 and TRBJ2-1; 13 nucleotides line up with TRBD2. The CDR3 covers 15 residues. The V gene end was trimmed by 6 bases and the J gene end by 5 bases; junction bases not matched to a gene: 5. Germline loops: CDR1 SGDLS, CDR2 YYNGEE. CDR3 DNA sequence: TGTGCCAGCACCTGGGGGACTAGCGGGAACAATGAGCAGTTCTTC. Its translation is CASTWGTSGNNEQFF.

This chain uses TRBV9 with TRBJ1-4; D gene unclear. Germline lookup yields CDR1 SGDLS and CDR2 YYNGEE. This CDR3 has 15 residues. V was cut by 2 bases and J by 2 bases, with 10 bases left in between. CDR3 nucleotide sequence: TGTGCCAGCAGCGTGGAAGGTAGCACTAATGAAAAACTGTTTTTT. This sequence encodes CASSVEGSTNEKLFF.

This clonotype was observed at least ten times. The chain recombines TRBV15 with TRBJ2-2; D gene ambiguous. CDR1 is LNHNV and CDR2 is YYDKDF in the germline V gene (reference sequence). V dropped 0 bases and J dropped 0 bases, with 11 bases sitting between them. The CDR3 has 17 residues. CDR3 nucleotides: TGTGCCACCAGCAGAGATTCCGTCTCCTCGAACACCGGGGAGCTGTTTTTT. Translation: CATSRDSVSSNTGELFF.

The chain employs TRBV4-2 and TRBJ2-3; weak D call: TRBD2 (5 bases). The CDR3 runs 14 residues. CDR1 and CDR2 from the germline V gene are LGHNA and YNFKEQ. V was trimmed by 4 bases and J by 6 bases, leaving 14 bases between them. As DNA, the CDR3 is TGTGCCAGCAGCCGGAAGGACTTGAGCGATACGCAGTATTTT. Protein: CASSRKDLSDTQYF.

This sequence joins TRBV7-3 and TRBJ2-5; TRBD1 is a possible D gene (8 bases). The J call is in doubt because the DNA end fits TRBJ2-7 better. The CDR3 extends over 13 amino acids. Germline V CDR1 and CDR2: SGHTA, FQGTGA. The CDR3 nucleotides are TGTGCCAGCAGCCCTTACAGGGGGGGCGAGCAGTACTTC. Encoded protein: CASSPYRGGEQYF.

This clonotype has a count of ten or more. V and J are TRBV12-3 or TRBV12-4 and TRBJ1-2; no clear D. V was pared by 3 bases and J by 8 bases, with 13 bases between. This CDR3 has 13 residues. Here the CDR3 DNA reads TGTGCCAGCAGTTTTCTGCAGGATCAGGGCTACACCTTC. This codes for CASSFLQDQGYTF.

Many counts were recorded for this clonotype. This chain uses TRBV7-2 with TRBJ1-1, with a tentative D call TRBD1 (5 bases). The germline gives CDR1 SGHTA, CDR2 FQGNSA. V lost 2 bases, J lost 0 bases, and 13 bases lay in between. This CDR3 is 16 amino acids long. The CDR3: CASSLWPAGLNTEAFF. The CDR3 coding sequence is TGTGCCAGCAGCTTATGGCCCGCAGGGTTGAACACTGAAGCTTTCTTT.

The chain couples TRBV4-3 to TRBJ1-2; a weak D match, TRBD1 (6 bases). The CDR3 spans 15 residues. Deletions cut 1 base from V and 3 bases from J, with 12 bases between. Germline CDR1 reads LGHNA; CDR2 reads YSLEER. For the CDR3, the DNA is TGCGCCAGCAGCCAAGCCCAGGGGTCCGACTATGGCTACACCTTC. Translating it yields CASSQAQGSDYGYTF.

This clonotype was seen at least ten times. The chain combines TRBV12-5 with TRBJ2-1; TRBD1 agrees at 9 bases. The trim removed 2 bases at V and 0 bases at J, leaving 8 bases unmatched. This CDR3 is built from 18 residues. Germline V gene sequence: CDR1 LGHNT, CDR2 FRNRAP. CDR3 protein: CASGLPPGTGISYNEQFF. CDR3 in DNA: TGTGCTAGTGGTTTGCCTCCCGGGACAGGGATCTCCTACAATGAGCAGTTCTTC.

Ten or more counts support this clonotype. The CDR3 region has the DNA TGTGCCAGCAGTCTCAACAGTGGCAATCAGCCCCAGCATTTT. Its protein product is CASSLNSGNQPQHF. The rearrangement uses TRBV12-3 or TRBV12-4 and TRBJ1-5; D remains ambiguous. This CDR3 has 14 amino acids. V gave up 5 bases and J gave up 2 bases, with 10 bases separating them.

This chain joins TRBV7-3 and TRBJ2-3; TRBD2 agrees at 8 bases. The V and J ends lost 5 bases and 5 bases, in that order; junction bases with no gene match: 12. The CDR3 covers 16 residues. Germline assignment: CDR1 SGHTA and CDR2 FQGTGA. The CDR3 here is CASSPLVAGGIDTQYF. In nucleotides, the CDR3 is TGTGCCAGCAGCCCCTTGGTTGCGGGAGGAATAGATACGCAGTATTTT.

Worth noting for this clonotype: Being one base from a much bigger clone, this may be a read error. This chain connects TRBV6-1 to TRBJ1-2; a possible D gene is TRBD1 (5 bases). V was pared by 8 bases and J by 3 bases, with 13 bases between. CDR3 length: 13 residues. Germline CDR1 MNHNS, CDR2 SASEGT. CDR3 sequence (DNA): TGTGCCAGCGGGCCGGGACCGGACTATGGCTACACCTTC. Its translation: CASGPGPDYGYTF.

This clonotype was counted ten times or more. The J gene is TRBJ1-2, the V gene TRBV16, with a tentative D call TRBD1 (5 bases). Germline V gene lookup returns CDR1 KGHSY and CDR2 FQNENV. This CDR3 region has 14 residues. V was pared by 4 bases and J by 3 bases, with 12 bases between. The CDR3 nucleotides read TGTGCCAGCAGCCCAGGGCCGGCGGACTATGGCTACACCTTC. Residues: CASSPGPADYGYTF.

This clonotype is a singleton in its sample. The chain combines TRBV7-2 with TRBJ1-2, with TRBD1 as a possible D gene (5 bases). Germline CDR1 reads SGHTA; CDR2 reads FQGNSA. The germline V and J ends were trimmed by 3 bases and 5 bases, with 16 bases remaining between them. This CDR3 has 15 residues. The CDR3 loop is CASSLRQIQEYGYTF. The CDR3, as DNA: TGTGCCAGCAGCTTGAGACAGATACAAGAGTATGGCTACACCTTC. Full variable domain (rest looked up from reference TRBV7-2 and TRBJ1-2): GAGVSQSPSNKVTEKGKDVELRCDPISGHTALYWYRQSLGQGLEFLIYFQGNSAPDKSGLPSDRFSAERTGGSVSTLTIQRTQQEDSAVYLCASSLRQIQEYGYTFGSGTRLTVV.

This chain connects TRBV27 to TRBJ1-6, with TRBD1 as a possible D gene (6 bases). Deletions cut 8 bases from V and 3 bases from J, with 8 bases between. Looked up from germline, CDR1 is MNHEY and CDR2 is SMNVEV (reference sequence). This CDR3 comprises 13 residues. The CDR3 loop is CASQDSYNSPLHF. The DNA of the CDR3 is TGTGCCAGCCAGGACAGCTATAATTCACCCCTCCACTTT.

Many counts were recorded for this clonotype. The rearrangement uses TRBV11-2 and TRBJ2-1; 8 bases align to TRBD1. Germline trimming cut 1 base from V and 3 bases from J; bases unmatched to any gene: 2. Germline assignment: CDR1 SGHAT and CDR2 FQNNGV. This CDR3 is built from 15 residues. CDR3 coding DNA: TGTGCCAGCAGCTTAGTGACAGGGGTCTACAATGAGCAGTTCTTC. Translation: CASSLVTGVYNEQFF.

The CDR3 loop reads CASSQDADFVWGTDTQYF. CDR3 coding DNA: TGTGCCAGCAGCCAAGATGCCGACTTCGTTTGGGGCACAGATACGCAGTATTTT. The chain uses TRBV14 and TRBJ2-3; the D is unclear. V was cut by 0 bases and J by 1 base, with 17 bases left in between. The CDR3 is 18 residues long. Looked up from germline, CDR1 is SGHDN and CDR2 is FVKESK.

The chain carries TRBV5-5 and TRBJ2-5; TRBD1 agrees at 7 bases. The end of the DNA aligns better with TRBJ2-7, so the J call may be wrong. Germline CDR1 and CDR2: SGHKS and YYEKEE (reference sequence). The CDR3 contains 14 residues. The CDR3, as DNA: TGTGCCAGCAGCTTTACCGGGACAGCCTACGAGCAGTACTTC. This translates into CASSFTGTAYEQYF.

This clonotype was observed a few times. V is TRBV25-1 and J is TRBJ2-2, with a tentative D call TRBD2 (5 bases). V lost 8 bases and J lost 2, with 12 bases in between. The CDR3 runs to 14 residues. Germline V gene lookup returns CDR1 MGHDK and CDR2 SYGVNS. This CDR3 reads CASLDSPNTGELFF. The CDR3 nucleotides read TGTGCCAGCCTGGACTCACCAAACACCGGGGAGCTGTTTTTT.

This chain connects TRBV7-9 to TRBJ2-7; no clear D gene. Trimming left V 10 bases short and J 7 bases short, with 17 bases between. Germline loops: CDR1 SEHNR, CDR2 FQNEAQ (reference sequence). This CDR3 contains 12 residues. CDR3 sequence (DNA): TGTGCCAACAACTTTCACGGAAATGAGCAGTACTTC. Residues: CANNFHGNEQYF.

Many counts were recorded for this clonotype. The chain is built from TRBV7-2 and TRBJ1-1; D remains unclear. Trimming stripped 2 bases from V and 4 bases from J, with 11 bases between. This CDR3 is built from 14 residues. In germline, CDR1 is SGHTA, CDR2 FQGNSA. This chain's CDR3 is CASSLTWGGTEAFF. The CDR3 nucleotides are TGTGCCAGCAGCTTAACCTGGGGTGGCACTGAAGCTTTCTTT.

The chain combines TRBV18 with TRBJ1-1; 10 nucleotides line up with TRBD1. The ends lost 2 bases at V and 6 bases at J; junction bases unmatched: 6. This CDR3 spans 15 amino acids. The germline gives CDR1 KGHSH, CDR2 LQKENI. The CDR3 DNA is TGTGCCAGCTCACCAGCCGGACAGGGGGGTTCTGAAGCTTTCTTT. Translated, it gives CASSPAGQGGSEAFF.

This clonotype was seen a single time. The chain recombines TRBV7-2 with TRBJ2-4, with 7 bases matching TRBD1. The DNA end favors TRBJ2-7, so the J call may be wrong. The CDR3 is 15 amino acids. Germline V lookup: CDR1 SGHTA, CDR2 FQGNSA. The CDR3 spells CASSLGVGTAYEQYF. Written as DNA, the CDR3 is TGTGCCAGCAGCTTAGGCGTCGGGACAGCCTACGAGCAGTACTTC.

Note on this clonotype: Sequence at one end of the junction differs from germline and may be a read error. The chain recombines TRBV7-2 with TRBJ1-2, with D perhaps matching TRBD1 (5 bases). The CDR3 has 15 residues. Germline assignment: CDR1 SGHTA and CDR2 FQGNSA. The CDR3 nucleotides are TGTGCCAGCAGCTCACGGGGAGGGGCTAACTATGGCTGCACCTTC. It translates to CASSSRGGANYGCTF.